Listed here is a single T cell receptor beta chain. The data derive from a study of CD8 T cells in Susac syndrome. The CDR3 spans 14 residues. Trimming took off 8 bases at V and 7 bases at J, with 22 bases between the two ends. In germline, CDR1 is DFQATT, CDR2 SNEGSKA (reference sequence). With random hexamers, roughly 0.45 to 1 ug RNA was reverse transcribed. TCRdb fed the immunoSEQ multiplex PCR reads into MiXCR, producing one record per CDR3 protein. The table has about 140,000 distinct CDR3 sequences, more than 85% seen once. This chain joins TRBV20-1 and TRBJ2-3, with a tentative D call TRBD2 (6 bases). The TCR comes from a human donor with Susac syndrome. The sequencing input was CD4+ T cells from PBMCs. The CDR3: CSPRGTSRLNTQYF. As DNA, the CDR3 is TGCAGTCCCCGGGGGACTTCGAGGCTCAATACGCAGTATTTT.